This TCR beta chain was captured in a study of blood T cell repertoires in COVID-19. Study-wide context: PBMCs, B-cell-depleted T cells, or T cells provided the cDNA or gDNA that made up the material.

Trimming left V 2 bases short and J 7 bases short, with 12 bases between. Germline V lookup: CDR1 SGHTS, CDR2 YDEGEE. CDR3 length equals 13 residues. Participants were aged roughly 18 to 95 years, lived in roughly 23 US areas, and enrolled virtually. Two negative PCRs, clearance, or symptom resolution were required of recovered Cohort 3 donors. Sequenced by immunoSEQ multiplex PCR; TCRdb stores in-frame clones only, minus some. The sample gives a few hundred thousand clones, about 80% of which show up once; about 15% is in the top ten. The source is a man in his forties or fifties who had recovered from COVID-19. The specimen sequenced was PBMCs or T cells enriched from blood (not recorded which). V is TRBV5-8 and J is TRBJ1-2, with D perhaps TRBD1 (6 bases). The CDR3 sequence is CASSFRGSSGYTF. CDR3 DNA: TGTGCCAGCAGCTTTAGGGGGTCTTCTGGCTACACCTTC. The complete variable domain, with remaining parts taken from reference TRBV5-8 and TRBJ1-2, reads EAGVTQSPTHLIKTRGQQATLRCSPISGHTSVYWYQQALGLGLQFLLWYDEGEERNRGNFPPRFSGRQFPNYSSELNVNALELEDSALYLCASSFRGSSGYTFGSGTRLTVV.